Sequencing of this TCR beta chain was carried out in a study of cytomegalovirus exposure and HLA in healthy donors. Findings and limits, study-wide: A link between a missense DCLRE1C variant and TCR beta V- and J-gene trimming emerged from a later analysis. In an earlier analysis, in some 540 donors, most V segments appeared productive either ~90% or ~30% of the time. CMV serostatus was the sole immune exposure data available. Researchers counted around 180 TCR beta chains as cytomegalovirus-associated.

The CDR3 extends over 15 amino acids. Looked up from germline, CDR1 is SGHTA and CDR2 is FQGNSA. V shed 0 bases and J shed 6 bases, with 14 bases lying between them. Concerning this clone: The antigen is unknown.

This PCR relied on a set of 60 Vbeta primers and 13 Jbeta primers. Only in-frame clones appear in the TCRdb table, and some are missing; sequencing was by immunoSEQ multiplex PCR. In the table there are roughly 100,000 clones, 81% of which are singletons. Sequencing input: PBMCs. The J gene is TRBJ1-2, the V gene TRBV7-2, with a weak D call TRBD1 (5 bases). The receptor was isolated from a man aged 40-55 years in good health and CMV-seropositive. The CDR3 sequence: CASSLALWGGNGYTF. The CDR3 DNA follows: TGTGCCAGCAGCTTAGCGCTATGGGGGGGGAATGGCTACACCTTC.